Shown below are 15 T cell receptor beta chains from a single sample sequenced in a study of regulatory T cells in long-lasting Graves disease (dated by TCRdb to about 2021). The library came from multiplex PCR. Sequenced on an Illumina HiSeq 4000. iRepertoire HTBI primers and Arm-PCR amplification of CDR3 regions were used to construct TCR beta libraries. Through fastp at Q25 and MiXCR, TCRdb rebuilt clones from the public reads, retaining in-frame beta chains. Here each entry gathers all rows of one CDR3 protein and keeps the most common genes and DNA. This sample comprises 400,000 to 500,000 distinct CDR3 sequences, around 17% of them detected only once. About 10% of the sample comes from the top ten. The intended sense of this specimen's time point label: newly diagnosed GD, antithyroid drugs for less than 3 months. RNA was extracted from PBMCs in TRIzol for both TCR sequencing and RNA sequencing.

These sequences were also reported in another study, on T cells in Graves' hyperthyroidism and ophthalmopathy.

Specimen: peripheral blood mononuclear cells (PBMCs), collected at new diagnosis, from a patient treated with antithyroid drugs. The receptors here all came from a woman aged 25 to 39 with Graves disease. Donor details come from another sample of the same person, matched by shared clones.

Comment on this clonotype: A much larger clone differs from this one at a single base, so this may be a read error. The CDR3 loop reads CASSRTGERNEKLFF. The DNA of the CDR3 is TGTGCCAGCAGCCGGACAGGGGAACGTAATGAAAAACTGTTTTTT. This chain links TRBV3-1 with TRBJ1-4, with 9 bases identical to TRBD1. Germline V gives CDR1 LGHDT, CDR2 YNNKEL (reference sequence). Trimming at V came to 4 bases and at J to 4 bases, leaving 4 bases not matched to a gene. The CDR3 is made up of 15 amino acids.

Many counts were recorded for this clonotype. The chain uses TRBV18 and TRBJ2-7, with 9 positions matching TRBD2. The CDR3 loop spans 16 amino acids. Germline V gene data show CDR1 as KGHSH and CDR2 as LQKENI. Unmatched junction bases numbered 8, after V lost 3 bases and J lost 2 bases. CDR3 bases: TGTGCCAGCTCACCCTCCTCGGCTAGCGGGGCCTACGAGCAGTACTTC. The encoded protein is CASSPSSASGAYEQYF.

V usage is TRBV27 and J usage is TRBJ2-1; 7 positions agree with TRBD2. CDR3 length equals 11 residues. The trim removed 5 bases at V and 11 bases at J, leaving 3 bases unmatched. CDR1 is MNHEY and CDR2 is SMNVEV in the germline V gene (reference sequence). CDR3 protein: CASSRREKQFF. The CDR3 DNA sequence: TGTGCCAGCAGTAGGCGGGAGAAGCAGTTCTTC.

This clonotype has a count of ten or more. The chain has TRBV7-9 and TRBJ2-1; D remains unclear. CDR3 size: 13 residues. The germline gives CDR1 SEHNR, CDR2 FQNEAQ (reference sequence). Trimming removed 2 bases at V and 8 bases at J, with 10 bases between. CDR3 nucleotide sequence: TGTGCCAGCAGCTTAAATGTGGGTGATGAGCAGTTCTTC. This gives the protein CASSLNVGDEQFF.

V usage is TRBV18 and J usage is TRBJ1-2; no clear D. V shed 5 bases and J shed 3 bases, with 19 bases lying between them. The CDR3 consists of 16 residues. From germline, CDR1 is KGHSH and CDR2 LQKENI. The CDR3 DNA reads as TGTGCCAGCTCAACCTTGAGCCGGGGTCGAGACTATGGCTACACCTTC. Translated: CASSTLSRGRDYGYTF.

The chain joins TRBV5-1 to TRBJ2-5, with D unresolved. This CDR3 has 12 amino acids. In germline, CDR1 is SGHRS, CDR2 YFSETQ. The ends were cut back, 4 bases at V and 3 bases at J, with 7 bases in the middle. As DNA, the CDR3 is TGCGCCAGCAGCGTCGAAAAAGAGACCCAGTACTTC. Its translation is CASSVEKETQYF. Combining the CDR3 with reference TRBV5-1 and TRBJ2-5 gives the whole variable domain KAGVTQTPRYLIKTRGQQVTLSCSPISGHRSVSWYQQTPGQGLQFLFEYFSETQRNKGNFPGRFSGRQFSNSRSEMNVSTLELGDSALYLCASSVEKETQYFGPGTRLLVL.

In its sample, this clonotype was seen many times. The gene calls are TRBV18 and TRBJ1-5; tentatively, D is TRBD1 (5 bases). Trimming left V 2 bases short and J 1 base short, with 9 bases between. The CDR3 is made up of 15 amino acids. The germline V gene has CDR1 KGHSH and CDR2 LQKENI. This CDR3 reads CASSPNGASNQPQHF. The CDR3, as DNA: TGTGCCAGCTCACCAAACGGGGCAAGCAATCAGCCCCAGCATTTT.

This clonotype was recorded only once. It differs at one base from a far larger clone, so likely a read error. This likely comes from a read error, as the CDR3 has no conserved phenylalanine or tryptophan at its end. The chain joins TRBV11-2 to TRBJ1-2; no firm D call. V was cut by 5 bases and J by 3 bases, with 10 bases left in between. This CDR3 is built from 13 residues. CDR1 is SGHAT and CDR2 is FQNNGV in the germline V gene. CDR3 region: CASSAGRDYGYTS. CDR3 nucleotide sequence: TGTGCCAGCAGCGCCGGGAGGGACTATGGCTACACCTCC.

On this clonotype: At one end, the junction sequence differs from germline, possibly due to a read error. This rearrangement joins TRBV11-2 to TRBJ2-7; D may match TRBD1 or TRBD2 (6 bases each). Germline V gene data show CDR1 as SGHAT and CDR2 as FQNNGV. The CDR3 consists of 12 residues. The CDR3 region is CASSLAGGPLSF. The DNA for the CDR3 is TGTGCCAGCAGCTTAGCCGGGGGCCCATTAAGCTTC. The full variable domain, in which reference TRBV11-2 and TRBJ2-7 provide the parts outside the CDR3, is EAGVAQSPRYKIIEKRQSVAFWCNPISGHATLYWYQQILGQGPKLLIQFQNNGVVDDSQLPKDRFSAERLKGVDSTLKIQPAKLEDSAVYLCASSLAGGPLSFGPGTRLTVT.

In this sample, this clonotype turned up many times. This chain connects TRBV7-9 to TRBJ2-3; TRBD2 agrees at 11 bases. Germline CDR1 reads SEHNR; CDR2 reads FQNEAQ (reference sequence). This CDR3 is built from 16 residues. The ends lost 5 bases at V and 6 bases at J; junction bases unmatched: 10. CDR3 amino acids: CASSTGLADEGDTQYF. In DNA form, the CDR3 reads TGTGCCAGCAGCACGGGACTAGCGGATGAAGGGGATACGCAGTATTTT.

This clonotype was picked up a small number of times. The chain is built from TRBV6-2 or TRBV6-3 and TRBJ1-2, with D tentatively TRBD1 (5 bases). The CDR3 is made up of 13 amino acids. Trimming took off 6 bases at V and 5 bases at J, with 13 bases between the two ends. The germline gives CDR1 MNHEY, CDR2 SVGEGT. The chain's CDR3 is CASSRGDPYGYTF. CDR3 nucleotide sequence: TGTGCCAGCAGCCGAGGGGACCCGTATGGCTACACCTTC.

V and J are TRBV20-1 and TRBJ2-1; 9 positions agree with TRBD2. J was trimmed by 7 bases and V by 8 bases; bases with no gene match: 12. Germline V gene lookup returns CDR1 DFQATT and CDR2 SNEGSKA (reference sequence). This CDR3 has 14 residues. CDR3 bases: TGCAGTACAACGCCTCCTCTAGCGGGAAATGAGCAGTTCTTC. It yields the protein CSTTPPLAGNEQFF.

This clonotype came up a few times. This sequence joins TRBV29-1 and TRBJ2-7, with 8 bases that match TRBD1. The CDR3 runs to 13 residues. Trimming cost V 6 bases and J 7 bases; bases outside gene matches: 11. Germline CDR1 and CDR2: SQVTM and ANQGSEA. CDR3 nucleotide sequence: TGCAGCGTGACCGCGGACAGGGTGAGAGAGCAGTACTTC. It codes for CSVTADRVREQYF.

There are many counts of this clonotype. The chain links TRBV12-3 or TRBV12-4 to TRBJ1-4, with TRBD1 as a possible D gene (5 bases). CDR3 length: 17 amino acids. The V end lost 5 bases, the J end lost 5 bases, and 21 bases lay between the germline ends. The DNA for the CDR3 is TGTGCCAGCAGTCGCCATGGTGGGGCAGTTCCAAATGAAAAACTGTTTTTT. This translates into CASSRHGGAVPNEKLFF.

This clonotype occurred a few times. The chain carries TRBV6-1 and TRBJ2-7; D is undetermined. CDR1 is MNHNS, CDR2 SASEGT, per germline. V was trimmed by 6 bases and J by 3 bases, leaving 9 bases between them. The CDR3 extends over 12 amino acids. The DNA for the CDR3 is TGTGCCAGCAGGGACCGATACTACGAGCAGTACTTC. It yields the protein CASRDRYYEQYF.